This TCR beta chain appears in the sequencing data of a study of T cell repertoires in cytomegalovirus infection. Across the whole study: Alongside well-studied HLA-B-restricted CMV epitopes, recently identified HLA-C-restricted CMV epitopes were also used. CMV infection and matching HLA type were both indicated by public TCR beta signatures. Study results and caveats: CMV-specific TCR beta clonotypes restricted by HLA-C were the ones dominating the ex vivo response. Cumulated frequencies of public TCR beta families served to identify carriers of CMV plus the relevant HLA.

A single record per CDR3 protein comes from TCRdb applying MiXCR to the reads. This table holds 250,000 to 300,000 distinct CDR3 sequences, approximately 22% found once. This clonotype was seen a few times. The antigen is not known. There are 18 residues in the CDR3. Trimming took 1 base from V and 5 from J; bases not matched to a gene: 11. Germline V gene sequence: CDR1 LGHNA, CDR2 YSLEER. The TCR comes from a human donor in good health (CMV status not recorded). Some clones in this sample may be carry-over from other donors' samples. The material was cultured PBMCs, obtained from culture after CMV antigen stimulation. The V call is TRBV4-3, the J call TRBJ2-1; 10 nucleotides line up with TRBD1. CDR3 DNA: TGCGCCAGCAGCCAAGGAAGCCGGGGACAGGGGAGGAACAATGAGCAGTTCTTC. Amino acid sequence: CASSQGSRGQGRNNEQFF.